This T cell receptor (beta chain) was identified in a study of blood T cell repertoires in COVID-19. This CDR3 region has 15 residues. Looked up from germline, CDR1 is LNHDA and CDR2 is SQIVND (reference sequence). V lost 7 bases and J lost 2; bases outside the gene matches: 6. Profiled with immunoSEQ multiplex PCR; TCRdb holds only in-frame clones, not every one. The sample holds some 250,000 clones; roughly 86% are singletons and the top ten take just under 0.8%. V is TRBV19 and J is TRBJ2-1; 9 nucleotides match TRBD1. Sequenced sample: peripheral blood. The sequence was collected from a woman aged 25 to 39 with acute or convalescent COVID-19. The chain's CDR3 is CASMGTGLPYNEQFF. The CDR3 nucleotides are TGTGCCAGTATGGGGACAGGGTTACCCTACAATGAGCAGTTCTTC.